One sample yielded the 32 T cell receptor beta chains listed below, sequenced in a study of shared clonotypes between healthy human individuals. Clones were sequenced by immunoSEQ multiplex PCR, and TCRdb holds only the in-frame ones, with some missing. The sample yields more than 400,000 clones, 70% to 80% seen once. The specimen was PBMCs. The origin of the receptors is a woman aged 40 to 50 in good health. Some clones in this sample may be carry-over from other donors' samples.

The chain is built from TRBV10-2 and TRBJ2-2; TRBD1 is a possible D gene (5 bases). The germline CDR1 and CDR2 sequences are WSHSY and SAAADI. V was cut by 6 bases and J by 7 bases, with 15 bases left in between. The CDR3 spans 14 residues. The CDR3: CASRAQGWGGELFF. The CDR3 DNA sequence: TGCGCCAGCAGGGCCCAGGGCTGGGGCGGGGAGCTGTTTTTT.

The chain is built from TRBV30 and TRBJ1-4, with TRBD1 identical over 9 bases. CDR1 and CDR2 (germline): GTSNPN, SVGIG (reference sequence). The V and J ends lost 1 base and 8 bases, in that order; junction bases with no gene match: 11. The CDR3 has 16 amino acids. As DNA, the CDR3 is TGTGCCTGGAGTGACAACAGGGGGCTTCGTCAGGAAAAACTGTTTTTT. Translated, it gives CAWSDNRGLRQEKLFF.

A note on this clone: This could be a read error, since a much larger clone is one nucleotide away. The same CDR3 arises from other DNA sequences in this sample as well. V gene TRBV10-3 combines with J gene TRBJ1-5; the D gene is possibly TRBD1 (5 bases). Looked up from germline, CDR1 is ENHRY and CDR2 is SYGVKD. The CDR3 spans 16 residues. Here the CDR3 DNA reads TGTGCCATCAGTGAGTCAGGGCACCAGGGTGACGGTCCCCGGCATTTT. Its translation: CAISESGHQGDGPRHF.

V is TRBV28 and J is TRBJ2-3; D might be TRBD1 (6 bases). CDR3 size: 15 residues. Trimming took off 2 bases at V and 2 bases at J, with 11 bases between the two ends. Germline V CDR1 and CDR2: MDHEN, SYDVKM. CDR3 nucleotide sequence: TGTGCCAGCAGTTTACGGCACAGGGCCACAGATACGCAGTATTTT. It yields the protein CASSLRHRATDTQYF.

The chain is built from TRBV5-1 and TRBJ1-1, with D maybe TRBD1 (6 bases). The CDR3 loop spans 14 amino acids. Trimming took off 0 bases at V and 5 bases at J, with 11 bases between the two ends. Germline values: CDR1 SGHRS, CDR2 YFSETQ. The DNA for the CDR3 is TGCGCCAGCAGCTTGGAGGGGGGCCGGACTGAAGCTTTCTTT. Protein: CASSLEGGRTEAFF. Full variable domain (outside the CDR3, taken from reference TRBV5-1 and TRBJ1-1): KAGVTQTPRYLIKTRGQQVTLSCSPISGHRSVSWYQQTPGQGLQFLFEYFSETQRNKGNFPGRFSGRQFSNSRSEMNVSTLELGDSALYLCASSLEGGRTEAFFGQGTRLTVV.

This clone came up a few times. A read error may explain this, as a much larger clone is one base away. The genes are TRBV5-1 and TRBJ2-7, with D possibly matching TRBD1 (6 bases). V dropped 3 bases and J dropped 1 base, with 14 bases sitting between them. Germline-derived CDR1 and CDR2 are SGHRS and YFSETQ. This CDR3 has 15 residues. The CDR3 bases are TGCGCCAGCAGCTCCACCAGGACAGAGTCCTACGAGCAGTACTTC. Its protein product is CASSSTRTESYEQYF.

The J gene is TRBJ1-1, the V gene TRBV28; D gene ambiguous. The CDR3 is 17 residues long. V gave up 1 base and J gave up 0 bases, with 15 bases separating them. Germline V CDR1 and CDR2: MDHEN, SYDVKM. The CDR3 loop reads CASSLSALNPLNTEAFF. The DNA for the CDR3 is TGTGCCAGCAGTTTATCGGCCTTAAACCCCTTGAACACTGAAGCTTTCTTT. Together with reference TRBV28 and TRBJ1-1, the CDR3 gives the full variable domain: DVKVTQSSRYLVKRTGEKVFLECVQDMDHENMFWYRQDPGLGLRLIYFSYDVKMKEKGDIPEGYSVSREKKERFSLILESASTNQTSMYLCASSLSALNPLNTEAFFGQGTRLTVV.

This clone was counted a single time. This rearrangement joins TRBV19 to TRBJ1-1, with a weak D call TRBD1 (5 bases). Germline V gene lookup returns CDR1 LNHDA and CDR2 SQIVND (reference sequence). CDR3 length: 16 amino acids. The V end was cut by 5 bases, the J end by 0 bases, with 16 bases between. CDR3 loop: CASSPATTALNTEAFF. Here the CDR3 DNA reads TGTGCCAGTAGTCCCGCGACGACAGCGTTGAACACTGAAGCTTTCTTT.

Points on this clone: It differs at one base from a far larger clone, so likely a read error. The V and J genes are TRBV10-3 and TRBJ2-7, with TRBD2 matching 12 bases. CDR1 is ENHRY and CDR2 is SYGVKD in the germline V gene. This CDR3 contains 14 residues. DNA for the CDR3: TGTGCCATCAGTGAGACTAGCGGGAGGTACGAGCGGTACTTC. The encoded protein is CAISETSGRYERYF.

The V call is TRBV11-2, the J call TRBJ1-1; D is perhaps TRBD1 (5 bases). V gave up 1 base and J gave up 1 base, with 22 bases separating them. CDR3 size: 19 residues. Germline loops: CDR1 SGHAT, CDR2 FQNNGV. The CDR3 spells CASSLAPGLLSRENTEAFF. DNA for the CDR3: TGTGCCAGCAGCTTAGCCCCGGGACTCCTTTCGAGGGAGAACACTGAAGCTTTCTTT.

The chain has TRBV7-2 and TRBJ2-2; D not certain. This CDR3 is built from 17 residues. Trimming cost V 1 base and J 2 bases, with 14 bases left between them. Germline values: CDR1 SGHTA, CDR2 FQGNSA. The CDR3 is CASSLVLGSINTGELFF. In DNA form, the CDR3 reads TGTGCCAGCAGCTTAGTCCTCGGATCTATTAACACCGGGGAGCTGTTTTTT.

The V call is TRBV7-3, the J call TRBJ2-1; TRBD1 matches 8 bases. V shed 5 bases and J 7 bases; nucleotides not matched to a gene: 10. Germline V gives CDR1 SGHTA, CDR2 FQGTGA. There are 15 residues in the CDR3. CDR3 bases: TGTGCCAGCAGCCATCGCCTGGACAGGGATAATGAGCAGTTCTTC. Translating gives CASSHRLDRDNEQFF.

The chain couples TRBV5-1 to TRBJ1-1; D not resolved. This CDR3 comprises 14 residues. Germline CDR1 and CDR2: SGHRS and YFSETQ. V lost 0 bases to trimming and J lost 5 bases, with 11 bases between them. The CDR3 DNA is TGCGCCAGCAGCTTGGAGGGTCTCGTTACTGAAGCTTTCTTT. Its translation is CASSLEGLVTEAFF.

This rearrangement joins TRBV5-4 to TRBJ1-1; perhaps TRBD1 as D (5 bases). The V gene's germline CDR1 is SGHNT and CDR2 YYREEE (reference sequence). The CDR3 sequence is 15 residues long. V was clipped by 4 bases and J by 1 base, with 14 bases between them. The chain's CDR3 is CASSAGRIRNTEAFF. In DNA, the CDR3 is TGTGCCAGCAGCGCGGGACGAATCAGGAACACTGAAGCTTTCTTT.

This clone was counted ten times or more. The chain combines TRBV7-8 with TRBJ2-7; 8 positions match TRBD1. Germline assignment: CDR1 SGHVS and CDR2 FQNEAQ. The CDR3 loop spans 13 amino acids. J gave up 5 bases and V 3 bases, and 3 bases lay outside the gene matches. The CDR3 DNA reads TGTGCCAGCAGCTTGGACAGGGTCAACGAGCAGTACTTC. Translation gives CASSLDRVNEQYF.

The chain joins TRBV4-1 to TRBJ2-5; D perhaps matches TRBD2 (6 bases). The CDR3 is made up of 15 amino acids. Trimming stripped 0 bases from V and 5 bases from J, with 13 bases between. Germline CDR1 and CDR2: MGHRA and YSYEKL. The DNA for the CDR3 is TGCGCCAGCAGCCAAGAACGGGGGAGAGTCGAGACCCAGTACTTC. This codes for CASSQERGRVETQYF.

This CDR3 is CASSQLAEPYEQYF. The CDR3 DNA follows: TGTGCCAGCAGCCAACTAGCGGAGCCCTACGAGCAGTACTTC. This sequence joins TRBV27 and TRBJ2-7, with 8 bases that match TRBD2. Losses at the gene ends were 6 bases for V and 2 bases for J; bases not matched to a gene: 6. The CDR3 spans 14 residues. The germline CDR1 and CDR2 sequences are MNHEY and SMNVEV (reference sequence).

The CDR3 DNA reads TGTGCCAGCAGCTTACAGGGGGCCTACGAGCAGTACTTC. Translation gives CASSLQGAYEQYF. This chain joins TRBV5-4 and TRBJ2-7; the match to TRBD1 covers 8 bases. This CDR3 has 13 residues. Germline V gives CDR1 SGHNT, CDR2 YYREEE (reference sequence). The V and J ends lost 2 bases and 2 bases, in that order; junction bases with no gene match: 0.

V is TRBV14 and J is TRBJ2-7; 7 positions match TRBD2. CDR3 size: 19 residues. The germline CDR1 and CDR2 sequences are SGHDN and FVKESK. Germline trimming cut 2 bases from V and 4 bases from J; bases unmatched to any gene: 20. In DNA form, the CDR3 reads TGTGCCAGCAGCCAATTAGGCGGGAGCACAAGAGGGGAGCGGTACGAGCAGTACTTC. Its protein is CASSQLGGSTRGERYEQYF.

This clone appeared a single time. The chain recombines TRBV6-5 with TRBJ1-2, with D possibly matching TRBD1 (5 bases). Germline V gives CDR1 MNHEY, CDR2 SVGAGI. The CDR3 extends over 12 amino acids. The ends were cut back, 7 bases at V and 8 bases at J, with 14 bases in the middle. The CDR3 reads CASTPGGGGYTF. The CDR3 nucleotides read TGTGCCAGCACCCCAGGCGGGGGGGGCTACACCTTC.

The chain is built from TRBV6-4 and TRBJ2-3; TRBD2 agrees at 10 bases. V lost 6 bases to trimming and J lost 3 bases; unmatched junction nucleotides: 6. The CDR3 loop spans 15 amino acids. CDR1 and CDR2 from the germline V gene are MRHNA and SNTAGT. This chain's CDR3 is CASSPEAGGTDTQYF. In DNA, the CDR3 is TGTGCCAGCAGCCCCGAAGCGGGAGGGACAGATACGCAGTATTTT.

J is TRBJ1-3 and V is TRBV30, with unresolved D. This CDR3 has 14 amino acids. V lost 4 bases to trimming and J lost 0 bases, with 10 bases between them. Looked up from germline, CDR1 is GTSNPN and CDR2 is SVGIG (reference sequence). The CDR3 loop is CAWIVGDSGNTIYF. CDR3 nucleotides: TGTGCCTGGATTGTCGGGGACTCTGGAAACACCATATATTTT.

The rearrangement links TRBV21-1 to TRBJ2-2. TRBV21-1 is reported as a pseudogene. The CDR3 runs 15 residues. CDR3 sequence reads: CASKRNQGHTGELFF. The CDR3 DNA is TGTGCCAGCAAGCGTAACCAGGGACACACCGGGGAGCTGTTTTTT.

This chain joins TRBV15 and TRBJ2-7; D is undetermined. The germline gives CDR1 LNHNV, CDR2 YYDKDF (reference sequence). This CDR3 contains 14 residues. Deletions cut 0 bases from V and 2 bases from J, with 8 bases between. CDR3 nucleotides: TGTGCCACCAGCAGAGATCTCGTTACCTACGAGCAGTACTTC. This codes for CATSRDLVTYEQYF.

The V and J genes are TRBV5-1 and TRBJ2-1; 11 nucleotides line up with TRBD2. Per germline, CDR1 SGHRS and CDR2 YFSETQ. The CDR3 spans 14 residues. V shed 4 bases and J 8 bases; nucleotides not matched to a gene: 5. In DNA, the CDR3 is TGCGCCAGCAGCGTGGCTAGCGGGAGGTATGAGCAGTTCTTC. Protein product: CASSVASGRYEQFF.

This clone was seen only once. V is TRBV28 and J is TRBJ2-1, with 11 bases identical to TRBD2. The germline CDR1 and CDR2 sequences are MDHEN and SYDVKM. With 6 bases clipped from V and 9 bases from J, the junction kept 10 bases outside the gene matches. This CDR3 has 15 amino acids. In DNA form, the CDR3 reads TGTGCCAGCAGGGTAGCGGGAGGGAGTGTGCGTGAGCAGTTCTTC. It codes for CASRVAGGSVREQFF.

To note about this clone: This may be a read error: a much more frequent sequence differs by one nucleotide. The chain couples TRBV5-5 to TRBJ2-7; D not resolved. The CDR3 runs to 11 residues. The germline V and J ends were trimmed by 4 bases and 6 bases, with 8 bases remaining between them. Germline V CDR1 and CDR2: SGHKS, YYEKEE (reference sequence). The CDR3 bases are TGTGCCAGCAGCCCCGGGCGCGAGCAGTACTTC. It yields the protein CASSPGREQYF.

The chain uses TRBV5-6 and TRBJ2-7; D may be TRBD1 (5 bases). The CDR3 is 14 amino acids. The germline gives CDR1 SGHDT, CDR2 YYEEEE. V was shortened by 2 bases and J by 2 bases, with 11 bases between the two germline ends. Here the CDR3 reads CASSFDRRTYEQYF. CDR3 DNA: TGTGCCAGCAGCTTTGACAGAAGAACCTACGAGCAGTACTTC.

CDR3 nucleotide sequence: TGTGCCAGCAGTCCCCCGGGGACGGGAGCTTTCTTT. As protein: CASSPPGTGAFF. The chain uses TRBV7-9 and TRBJ1-1, with a tentative D call TRBD1 (5 bases). Trimming took 6 bases from V and 10 from J, leaving 15 bases between them. The length of the CDR3 is 12 residues. Germline loops: CDR1 SEHNR, CDR2 FQNEAQ (reference sequence).

Note on this clone: The same CDR3 is also encoded by other DNA sequences in this sample. The gene calls are TRBV29-1 and TRBJ2-5; TRBD1 matches at 10 bases. The junction had 5 bases not matched to a gene; V was cut back by 5 bases and J by 5 bases. The CDR3 is made up of 13 amino acids. Germline CDR1 reads SQVTM; CDR2 reads ANQGSEA. CDR3 protein: CSVSGTGAETQYF. CDR3 bases: TGCAGCGTTTCTGGGACAGGGGCGGAGACCCAGTACTTC.

The chain has TRBV30 and TRBJ2-5; D is possibly TRBD2 (5 bases). The CDR3 is 12 amino acids. CDR1 and CDR2 from the germline V gene are GTSNPN and SVGIG (reference sequence). The V gene lost 7 bases and the J gene lost 0 bases, with 9 bases spanning the gap. The CDR3 DNA is TGTGCCTCCGGGGTGTACCAAGAGACCCAGTACTTC. This sequence encodes CASGVYQETQYF.

This chain connects TRBV5-1 to TRBJ1-5, with unresolved D. Germline CDR1 is SGHRS and CDR2 is YFSETQ. V lost 0 bases, J lost 5 bases, and 12 bases lay in between. The CDR3 contains 15 residues. The chain's CDR3 is CASSLDGRYHQPQHF. CDR3 DNA: TGCGCCAGCAGCTTGGATGGGAGGTATCATCAGCCCCAGCATTTT. The whole variable domain, filled in from reference TRBV5-1 and TRBJ1-5, reads KAGVTQTPRYLIKTRGQQVTLSCSPISGHRSVSWYQQTPGQGLQFLFEYFSETQRNKGNFPGRFSGRQFSNSRSEMNVSTLELGDSALYLCASSLDGRYHQPQHFGDGTRLSIL.